This is a list of T cell receptor beta chains from one sample in a study of regulatory T cells in long-lasting Graves disease. Each CDR3 protein gets one entry after TCRdb re-called the multiplex PCR reads with MiXCR. There are around 400,000 distinct CDR3 sequences in the sample; 20% to 25% occur only once, and roughly an eighth lies in the top ten. Here the sequenced sample was peripheral blood mononuclear cells (PBMCs), taken when the disease was refractory, from a patient treated with antithyroid drugs. All receptors come from a female donor with Graves disease. The CDR3 runs from the conserved cysteine through the conserved F or W. The D gene is left open where the match is weak. Clone size appears in some rows only: once, few, many, or a class for an expanded clone.

cdr3_nt,cdr3_aa,clone_size,j_call,v_call,d_call
TGTGCCAGCAGTTTTAGGGGGACGGTCTCTGGGGCCAACGTCCTGACTTTC,CASSFRGTVSGANVLTF,many,TRBJ2-6,TRBV12-3/TRBV12-4,.
TGTGCCAGCAGCTTATATATTGGTCCGGGACTAGCGGAGTTTGACTACTACAATGAGCAGTTCTTC,CASSLYIGPGLAEFDYYNEQFF,few,TRBJ2-1,TRBV7-2,TRBD2
TGCAGTGCTAGACAGGATAGGGATCAGCCCCAGCATTTT,CSARQDRDQPQHF,few,TRBJ1-5,TRBV20-1,.
TGCAGTGCTAGAGAGTGGGGCAGGGCGAGCTCCTACGAGCAGTACTTC,CSAREWGRASSYEQYF,.,TRBJ2-7,TRBV20-1,.
TGTGCCAGTAGTCGCGGCAGCAATAATTCACCCCTCCACTTT,CASSRGSNNSPLHF,few,TRBJ1-6,TRBV19,.
TGCAGTGCTTCGGGACTAGCGGTGGGGTATAGGGAGACCCAGTACTTC,CSASGLAVGYRETQYF,.,TRBJ2-5,TRBV20-1,TRBD2
TGCAGCGTTGAAGGGAGCCGTTACGAGCAGTACTTC,CSVEGSRYEQYF,.,TRBJ2-7,TRBV29-1,.
TGTGCCTGGACCAGGGACAGGGGCACTGAAGCTTTCTTT,CAWTRDRGTEAFF,few,TRBJ1-1,TRBV30,TRBD1
TGTGCCAGCAGCTTAGACAGGGCTAGAAGATACGAGCAGTACTTC,CASSLDRARRYEQYF,.,TRBJ2-7,TRBV7-9,.
TGTGCCAGCAGTTTAGGAGCAGGGACGTACAATGAGCAGTTCTTC,CASSLGAGTYNEQFF,.,TRBJ2-1,TRBV27,.
TGTGCCAGCAGCCCTACAAGGCTGTTGGCTTTCTTT,CASSPTRLLAFF,.,TRBJ1-1,TRBV28,.
TGTGCCAGCAGTTTAGCGCGGGAGAACACTCGCTACGAGCAGTACTTC,CASSLARENTRYEQYF,.,TRBJ2-7,TRBV12-3/TRBV12-4,TRBD2
TGTGCCAGCAGTTCCCAGAACAGGGTTAATGAAAAACTGTTTTTT,CASSSQNRVNEKLFF,many,TRBJ1-4,TRBV28,.
TGTGCCAGCAGCCAAAGGGGGAACACCGGGGAGCTGTTTTTT,CASSQRGNTGELFF,few,TRBJ2-2,TRBV3-1,.
TGTGCCAGCAGCCTCGACCCGGGACTAGCGGGAGATACGCAGTATTTT,CASSLDPGLAGDTQYF,once,TRBJ2-3,TRBV2,TRBD2
TGCAGTGCTGTGAGCGGAAACTCCTACAATGAGCAGTTCTTC,CSAVSGNSYNEQFF,.,TRBJ2-1,TRBV20-1,.
TGTGCCAGCAGCTCTAGTATAACTCTGGAGATCACAGATACGCAGTATTTT,CASSSSITLEITDTQYF,once,TRBJ2-3,TRBV28,.
TGTGCCAGCAGCTTCCGTCAGGGCAATGAGCAGTTCTTC,CASSFRQGNEQFF,few,TRBJ2-1,TRBV11-2,.
TGTGCCAGCAGCTTAGGGACAGGGCTCGAGCAGTACTTC,CASSLGTGLEQYF,many,TRBJ2-7,TRBV7-2,TRBD1
TGTGCCAGCAGCCAAGAGTGGGGGAGGGGAGAGACCCAGTACTTC,CASSQEWGRGETQYF,many,TRBJ2-5,TRBV3-1,TRBD2
TGTGCCAGCAGTCCGCAGGACAGGGAGGACAATGAGCAGTTCTTC,CASSPQDREDNEQFF,.,TRBJ2-1,TRBV12-3/TRBV12-4,TRBD1
TGTGCCAGCAGCCAAGACACGGATCAGCCCCAGCATTTT,CASSQDTDQPQHF,.,TRBJ1-5,TRBV7-9,.
TGTGCCAGCAGCTTAGGGACTGGTGGGGACTCCTACGAGCAGTACTTC,CASSLGTGGDSYEQYF,.,TRBJ2-7,TRBV11-2,.
TGTGCCAGCTCAGAAACCGGGGAGCTGTTTTTT,CASSETGELFF,many,TRBJ2-2,TRBV2,.
TGTGCCAGCAGCCAAGAACTGGGAACGGATGAAAAACTGTTTTTT,CASSQELGTDEKLFF,.,TRBJ1-4,TRBV3-1,.
TGTGCCAGCAGTTTCTTGCCTATTGAGCAGTTCTTC,CASSFLPIEQFF,once,TRBJ2-1,TRBV12-3/TRBV12-4,.
TGTGCCAGCAGCCAAGGGACATCGAACACCGGGGAGCTGTTTTTT,CASSQGTSNTGELFF,many,TRBJ2-2,TRBV3-1,.
TGTGCCAGCTCGACGGATAACAACTATGGCTACACCTTC,CASSTDNNYGYTF,many,TRBJ1-2,TRBV12-3/TRBV12-4,.
TGTGCCAGCAGTGACCCCTCAGGGACAGGCCCTAGCGGACTCCAAGAGACCCAGTACTTC,CASSDPSGTGPSGLQETQYF,few,TRBJ2-5,TRBV6-2/TRBV6-3,.
TGTGCCAGCAGCCTCTTGGCGGAGCGGGAGGGCCACGAGCAGTACTTC,CASSLLAEREGHEQYF,many,TRBJ2-7,TRBV28,TRBD2
TGTGCCAGCCTTCGGACAGACAGCAATCAGCCCCAGCATTTT,CASLRTDSNQPQHF,many,TRBJ1-5,TRBV12-3/TRBV12-4,.
TGCAGCGCCACAGGGGGAGGGGGAAACACTGAAGCTTTCTTT,CSATGGGGNTEAFF,few,TRBJ1-1,TRBV29-1,TRBD1
TGCAGTGCTAGAGACCCCTTAGCGGGGAACTACGAGCAGTACTTC,CSARDPLAGNYEQYF,few,TRBJ2-7,TRBV20-1,TRBD2
TGTGCCAGCAGCTTGTACCAAGAGACCCAGTACTTC,CASSLYQETQYF,many,TRBJ2-5,TRBV7-9,.
TGTGCCAGCAGCCGGCGGGACAGGAGTTATGGCTACACCTTC,CASSRRDRSYGYTF,.,TRBJ1-2,TRBV7-2,TRBD1
TGTGCCAGCAGCAAATCCGGGACAGGGGGGAATGAGCAGTTCTTC,CASSKSGTGGNEQFF,.,TRBJ2-1,TRBV25-1,TRBD1
TGTGCCAGCCTACAGTACGGGATCGGGGAGCTGTTTTTT,CASLQYGIGELFF,.,TRBJ2-2,TRBV2,.
TGCAGCGTTGACCCCACAGGGGACGAGACCCAGTACTTC,CSVDPTGDETQYF,many,TRBJ2-5,TRBV29-1,TRBD1
TGTGCCAGCAGCTTGTACGCGGCCTACAATGAGCAGTTCTTC,CASSLYAAYNEQFF,few,TRBJ2-1,TRBV7-2,.
TGTGCCAGCAGTAAGGCTTCTGGGGCCAACGTCCTGACTTTC,CASSKASGANVLTF,many,TRBJ2-6,TRBV6-1,.
TGTGCCAGCAGTGAATTGGTGGGTGGAAGCTACACCTTC,CASSELVGGSYTF,.,TRBJ1-2,TRBV25-1,.
TGTGCCAGCAGACCCGCCGGGACCCCCGTTGGGACGCCCCAGCATTTT,CASRPAGTPVGTPQHF,.,TRBJ1-5,TRBV27,.
TGTGCCAGCACGATTTATTGGCCCTTAGCGGGCTCCTACGAGCAGTACTTC,CASTIYWPLAGSYEQYF,few,TRBJ2-7,TRBV6-1,TRBD2
TGTGCCAGCAGCTTAGAGGGGCAGATAAATTCACCCCTCCACTTT,CASSLEGQINSPLHF,many,TRBJ1-6,TRBV7-2,.
TGTGCCAGCAGCCCCGATCTGGCCGGGGATGAAAAACTGTTTTTT,CASSPDLAGDEKLFF,many,TRBJ1-4,TRBV12-3/TRBV12-4,.
TGTGCCAGCAGCGTAGCAGGGGGCGACGGGGCTTTCTTT,CASSVAGGDGAFF,few,TRBJ1-1,TRBV9,TRBD1
TGTGCCAGCAGTTGGGGCCGGGAGGCTTTCTTT,CASSWGREAFF,few,TRBJ1-1,TRBV13,.
TGTGCCAGCAGTTTATCCACGGGGGCCAATCAGCCCCGGCATTTT,CASSLSTGANQPRHF,.,TRBJ1-5,TRBV27,.
TGCAGTGCCCGCCTTTCTCTGGGGAACACCGGGGAGCTGTTTTTT,CSARLSLGNTGELFF,many,TRBJ2-2,TRBV20-1,.
TGTGCCAGCTCACTGGACAGGGAAGGTTCACCCCTCCACTTT,CASSLDREGSPLHF,.,TRBJ1-6,TRBV18,TRBD1
TGTGCCAGCAGCGTATTCTCTGAGGTTGATGAGCAGTTCTTC,CASSVFSEVDEQFF,once,TRBJ2-1,TRBV9,.
TGTGCCAGCAGCCTCGGGGGTCATCCTAGCAATCAGCCCCAGCATTTT,CASSLGGHPSNQPQHF,many,TRBJ1-5,TRBV28,.
TGTGCCAGCAGTTTGCTTGGACAGGGACTAACAGAAAGCTCCTACAATGAGCAGTTCTTC,CASSLLGQGLTESSYNEQFF,.,TRBJ2-1,TRBV28,.
TGCAGTGCCCTGGGGGCTCCCGAGACCCAGTACTTC,CSALGAPETQYF,.,TRBJ2-5,TRBV20-1,.
TGTGCCAGCAGCTTCCAGGGGGGCCTGGGGGAGCAGTACTTC,CASSFQGGLGEQYF,.,TRBJ2-7,TRBV13,.